Listed here are 21 T cell receptor beta chains from one sample, sequenced in a study of glioma-infiltrating T cells. The iRepertoire nested amplicon-rescue multiplex PCR amplified TCR alpha and beta CDR3s from RNA. TCRdb reprocessed the multiplex PCR reads with MiXCR, giving one entry per CDR3 protein. Of roughly 190,000 distinct CDR3 sequences in the sample, 30% to 40% were seen once. Material for sequencing was glioma tissue, nonneoplastic brain tissue, or PBMCs (not recorded which). The receptor source for this set is a human donor with low-grade glioma or glioblastoma, undergoing nonglioma brain surgery, or in good health (not recorded which).

Ten or more counts support this clonotype. The V and J genes are TRBV5-1 and TRBJ2-6; possible D gene TRBD2, 6 bases. Germline CDR1 reads SGHRS; CDR2 reads YFSETQ. This CDR3 contains 17 residues. Trimming removed 4 bases at V and 0 bases at J, with 14 bases between. CDR3 loop: CASSRGLPHSGANVLTF. The CDR3 DNA reads as TGCGCCAGCAGCCGGGGACTTCCCCACTCTGGGGCCAACGTCCTGACTTTC.

CDR3 nucleotides: TGTGCCAGCAGCCCAAGCGGACAGGGTGGCCCCTACGAGCAGTACTTC. Its protein is CASSPSGQGGPYEQYF. The chain combines TRBV7-2 with TRBJ2-7, with 8 bases aligning to TRBD1. The CDR3 has 16 residues. Germline V gene lookup returns CDR1 SGHTA and CDR2 FQGNSA. J gave up 2 bases and V 5 bases, and 11 bases lay outside the gene matches.

This clonotype was detected many times. The chain carries TRBV27 and TRBJ1-5, with D maybe TRBD1 (5 bases). The germline V gene encodes CDR1 MNHEY and CDR2 SMNVEV (reference sequence). The CDR3 extends over 13 amino acids. Trimming left V 5 bases short and J 5 bases short, with 10 bases between. The CDR3 DNA reads TGTGCCAGCAGTACGCAGGGTGATCAGCCCCAGCATTTT. It specifies CASSTQGDQPQHF.

For this clonotype: Compared with germline, one end of the junction differs, possibly owing to a read error. V and J are TRBV6-2 or TRBV6-3 and TRBJ1-2; D uncertain. This CDR3 is built from 14 residues. Germline values: CDR1 MNHEY, CDR2 SVGEGT. The CDR3 loop is CAISVSGLQYGYTF. Written as DNA, the CDR3 is TGTGCCATCAGTGTGTCAGGTCTCCAATATGGCTACACCTTC.

This rearrangement joins TRBV7-2 to TRBJ2-5; D is uncertain. The CDR3 contains 15 residues. V was pared by 2 bases and J by 2 bases, with 12 bases between. Germline-derived CDR1 and CDR2 are SGHTA and FQGNSA. This CDR3 is CASSLMAESQETQYF. CDR3 in DNA: TGTGCCAGCAGCTTAATGGCAGAATCACAAGAGACCCAGTACTTC.

This clonotype appeared many times. The chain is built from TRBV20-1 and TRBJ2-7; D is perhaps TRBD1 (5 bases). CDR1 is DFQATT, CDR2 SNEGSKA, per germline (reference sequence). V was shortened by 3 bases and J by 5 bases, with 11 bases between the two germline ends. The CDR3 length is 12 residues. The DNA for the CDR3 is TGCAGTGCTAGCCCGCAGGGCAACGAGCAGTACTTC. It codes for CSASPQGNEQYF.

This clonotype was seen repeatedly, ten times or more. The gene calls are TRBV20-1 and TRBJ2-7, with D possibly being TRBD2 (5 bases). V was clipped by 6 bases and J by 3 bases, with 21 bases between them. The CDR3 runs to 15 residues. Germline values: CDR1 DFQATT, CDR2 SNEGSKA (reference sequence). This chain's CDR3 is CSARRLIPPRYEQYF. In DNA, the CDR3 is TGCAGTGCCCGCCGACTAATCCCCCCGCGCTACGAGCAGTACTTC.

This clonotype has ten or more counts. The chain is built from TRBV27 and TRBJ2-7, with TRBD2 matching over 9 bases. The CDR3 is made up of 15 amino acids. Per germline, CDR1 MNHEY and CDR2 SMNVEV (reference sequence). With V trimmed by 7 bases and J by 7 bases, 14 bases remained unmatched. CDR3 sequence reads: CASTDLGGGREEQYF. As DNA, the CDR3 is TGTGCCAGCACCGACCTAGGTGGCGGGAGGGAAGAGCAGTACTTC.

Ten or more counts support this clonotype. The chain combines TRBV20-1 with TRBJ2-7; D is ambiguous. The CDR3 covers 11 residues. The V gene lost 7 bases and the J gene lost 3 bases, with 10 bases spanning the gap. The germline CDR1 and CDR2 sequences are DFQATT and SNEGSKA (reference sequence). DNA of the CDR3: TGCAGTGGCCACCAAAACTACGAGCAGTACTTC. Amino acid sequence: CSGHQNYEQYF.

The chain joins TRBV6-1 to TRBJ2-7, with 14 bases fitting TRBD2. Germline trimming cut 5 bases from V and 5 bases from J; bases unmatched to any gene: 14. The CDR3 length is 18 residues. The V gene's germline CDR1 is MNHNS and CDR2 SASEGT. The chain's CDR3 is CASSKPRLAGGRGNEQYF. The CDR3 DNA reads TGTGCCAGCAGTAAGCCCCGACTAGCGGGAGGGCGTGGAAACGAGCAGTACTTC.

The V call is TRBV5-1, the J call TRBJ1-1, with 7 nucleotides matching TRBD1. CDR3 length equals 13 residues. With V trimmed by 2 bases and J by 7 bases, 5 bases remained unmatched. The germline V gene has CDR1 SGHRS and CDR2 YFSETQ. The CDR3 DNA follows: TGCGCCAGCAGCTTTGGAGGGGGCATTGAAGCTTTCTTT. The encoded protein is CASSFGGGIEAFF.

This clonotype was seen repeatedly, ten times or more. The V gene is TRBV7-2, the J gene TRBJ2-1, with 8 nucleotides matching TRBD2. The CDR3 is 18 amino acids. J was trimmed by 8 bases and V by 8 bases; bases with no gene match: 23. Germline assignment: CDR1 SGHTA and CDR2 FQGNSA. CDR3 nucleotides: TGTGCCAGCGCAGTTTACGGGGTAGCGGGATCGGCGGTCGATGAGCAGTTCTTC. This encodes CASAVYGVAGSAVDEQFF.

The rearrangement links TRBV6-2 or TRBV6-3 to TRBJ2-2; D call uncertain. The CDR3 loop spans 12 amino acids. Deletions cut 6 bases from V and 3 bases from J, with 5 bases between. The germline V gene encodes CDR1 MNHEY and CDR2 SVGEGT. CDR3 nucleotides: TGTGCCAGCAGACAATACACCGGGGAGCTGTTTTTT. Encoded protein: CASRQYTGELFF.

V gene TRBV12-3 or TRBV12-4 combines with J gene TRBJ2-7, with 11 positions matching TRBD2. The V segment lost 7 bases and the J segment 2 bases; nucleotides outside the gene matches: 10. This CDR3 has 16 amino acids. The CDR3 nucleotides are TGTGCCAGCACCCCCCGGACTAGCGGGTCAACCTACGAGCAGTACTTC. This encodes CASTPRTSGSTYEQYF.

This clonotype was seen more than once but under ten times. The rearrangement joins TRBV4-1 to TRBJ2-1; 9 bases map to TRBD2. The germline gives CDR1 MGHRA, CDR2 YSYEKL. This CDR3 region has 17 residues. V trimming: 1 base; J trimming: 6 bases; junction bases outside the gene matches: 10. DNA for the CDR3: TGCGCCAGCAGCCAAGCTACGGCGGGAGGGCCCGGCAATGAGCAGTTCTTC. Translation gives CASSQATAGGPGNEQFF.

This clonotype has just a few counts. The gene calls are TRBV7-3 and TRBJ2-3, with 8 bases that match TRBD2. The CDR3 has 17 amino acids. The germline V gene encodes CDR1 SGHTA and CDR2 FQGTGA. The J segment lost 4 bases and the V segment lost 5 bases, leaving 14 bases of the junction unmatched. CDR3: CASSPGGASGWADTQYF. The CDR3 DNA reads as TGTGCCAGCAGCCCCGGAGGGGCTAGCGGGTGGGCAGATACGCAGTATTTT.

The table lists this clonotype with many counts. The chain recombines TRBV20-1 with TRBJ2-7; TRBD2 aligns across 9 bases. The CDR3 contains 16 residues. The J segment lost 5 bases and the V segment lost 0 bases, leaving 11 bases of the junction unmatched. CDR1 is DFQATT, CDR2 SNEGSKA, per germline (reference sequence). The CDR3 DNA reads as TGCAGTGCTAGAGATCTGATAGCGGGAGACCATAACGAGCAGTACTTC. It is translated as CSARDLIAGDHNEQYF.

The chain couples TRBV19 to TRBJ2-2; D gene unclear. Trimming shortened V by 7 bases and J by 6 bases, and 9 bases separated the two germline ends. The CDR3 loop spans 12 amino acids. Germline assignment: CDR1 LNHDA and CDR2 SQIVND (reference sequence). The DNA for the CDR3 is TGTGCCAGTACCCAACGATCCGGGGAGCTGTTTTTT. Residues: CASTQRSGELFF. The full variable domain, with the rest looked up from reference TRBV19 and TRBJ2-2, is DGGITQSPKYLFRKEGQNVTLSCEQNLNHDAMYWYRQDPGQGLRLIYYSQIVNDFQKGDIAEGYSVSREKKESFPLTVTSAQKNPTAFYLCASTQRSGELFFGEGSRLTVL.

At least ten counts were recorded for this clonotype. CDR3 protein: CASRLQGTGELFF. The CDR3 coding sequence is TGTGCCAGCAGGTTACAGGGGACCGGGGAGCTGTTTTTT. The V call is TRBV7-2, the J call TRBJ2-2; 7 bases match TRBD1. Trimming removed 6 bases from V and 5 bases from J; junction bases left unmatched: 3. The CDR3 sequence is 13 residues long. Germline assignment: CDR1 SGHTA and CDR2 FQGNSA.

This clonotype occurred once. It may be a read error: a sequence one base away is much more abundant. The chain links TRBV19 to TRBJ1-5, with 8 positions matching TRBD1. Germline loops: CDR1 LNHDA, CDR2 SQIVND (reference sequence). The CDR3 loop spans 15 amino acids. The CDR3 loop reads CSSRIQGARNQPQHF. The DNA of the CDR3 is TGTTCCAGTAGAATCCAGGGGGCCCGCAATCAGCCCCAGCATTTT.

The chain recombines TRBV5-1 with TRBJ1-1; the D gene is possibly TRBD1 (6 bases). Trimming stripped 4 bases from V and 0 bases from J, with 10 bases between. The germline gives CDR1 SGHRS, CDR2 YFSETQ. There are 14 residues in the CDR3. CDR3 sequence reads: CASSRGTMNTEAFF. CDR3 DNA sequence: TGCGCCAGCAGCCGGGGGACAATGAACACTGAAGCTTTCTTT.